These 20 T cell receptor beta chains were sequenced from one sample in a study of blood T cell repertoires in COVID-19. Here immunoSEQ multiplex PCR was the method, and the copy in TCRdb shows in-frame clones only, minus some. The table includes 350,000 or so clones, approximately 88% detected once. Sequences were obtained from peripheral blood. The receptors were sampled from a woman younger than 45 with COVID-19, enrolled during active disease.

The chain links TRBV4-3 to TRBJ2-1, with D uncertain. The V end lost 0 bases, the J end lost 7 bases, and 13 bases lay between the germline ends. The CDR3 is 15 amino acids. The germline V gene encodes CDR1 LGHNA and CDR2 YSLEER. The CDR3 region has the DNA TGCGCCAGCAGCCAAGATCTCGGCAGGTTAAATGAGCAGTTCTTC. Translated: CASSQDLGRLNEQFF.

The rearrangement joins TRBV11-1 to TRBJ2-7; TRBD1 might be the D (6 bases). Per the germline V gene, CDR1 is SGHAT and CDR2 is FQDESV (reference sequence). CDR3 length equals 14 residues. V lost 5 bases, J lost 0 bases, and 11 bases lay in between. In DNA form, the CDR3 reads TGTGCCAGCAGCGAAAACAGGGCCTCCTACGAGCAGTACTTC. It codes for CASSENRASYEQYF.

The DNA for the CDR3 is TGTGCCAGCAGTGAAATGACAGGGGGAGGTGAAGCTTTCTTT. It translates to CASSEMTGGGEAFF. The chain is built from TRBV6-1 and TRBJ1-1, with 9 bases fitting TRBD1. V shed 2 bases and J 7 bases; nucleotides not matched to a gene: 5. Germline CDR1 reads MNHNS; CDR2 reads SASEGT. The CDR3 loop spans 14 amino acids.

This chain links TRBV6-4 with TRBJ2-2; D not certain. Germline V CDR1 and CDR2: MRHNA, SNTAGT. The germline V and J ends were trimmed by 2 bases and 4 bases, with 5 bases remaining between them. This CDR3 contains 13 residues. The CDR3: CASSDMSTGELFF. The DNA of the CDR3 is TGTGCCAGCAGTGACATGAGCACCGGGGAGCTGTTTTTT.

Here the CDR3 reads CASSLGTSGGMTGELFF. CDR3 nucleotides: TGTGCCAGCAGCTTAGGCACTAGCGGGGGGATGACCGGGGAGCTGTTTTTT. The chain is built from TRBV7-2 and TRBJ2-2; 12 bases fit TRBD2. CDR1 is SGHTA, CDR2 FQGNSA, per germline. The V gene end was trimmed by 1 base and the J gene end by 5 bases; junction bases not matched to a gene: 5. The CDR3 loop spans 17 amino acids.

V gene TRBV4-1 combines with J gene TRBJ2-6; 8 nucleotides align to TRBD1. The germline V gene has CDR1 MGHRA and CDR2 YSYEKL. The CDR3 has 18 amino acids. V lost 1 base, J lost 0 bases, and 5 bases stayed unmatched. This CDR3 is CASSQVTGGHSGANVLTF. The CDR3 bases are TGCGCCAGCAGCCAAGTAACAGGGGGTCACTCTGGGGCCAACGTCCTGACTTTC.

The DNA for the CDR3 is TGCAGCGTTGGGACTAGCGGGGATACGCAGTATTTT. Translated, it gives CSVGTSGDTQYF. The rearrangement joins TRBV29-1 to TRBJ2-3, with TRBD2 matching 11 bases. Trimming cost V 4 bases and J 6 bases; bases outside gene matches: 0. Germline loops: CDR1 SQVTM, CDR2 ANQGSEA. This CDR3 comprises 12 residues.

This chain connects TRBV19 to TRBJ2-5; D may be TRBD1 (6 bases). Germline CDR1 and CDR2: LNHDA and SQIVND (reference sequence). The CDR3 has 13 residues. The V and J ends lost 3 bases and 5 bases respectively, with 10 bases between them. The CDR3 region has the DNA TGTGCCAGTAGTATCTCGAGGGGGGAGACCCAGTACTTC. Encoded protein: CASSISRGETQYF.

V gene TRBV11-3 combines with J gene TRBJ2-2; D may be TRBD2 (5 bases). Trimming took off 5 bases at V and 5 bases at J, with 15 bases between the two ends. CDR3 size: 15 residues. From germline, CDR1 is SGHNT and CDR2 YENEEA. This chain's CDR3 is CASSPERGFTGELFF. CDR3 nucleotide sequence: TGTGCCAGCAGCCCCGAGAGAGGGTTTACCGGGGAGCTGTTTTTT.

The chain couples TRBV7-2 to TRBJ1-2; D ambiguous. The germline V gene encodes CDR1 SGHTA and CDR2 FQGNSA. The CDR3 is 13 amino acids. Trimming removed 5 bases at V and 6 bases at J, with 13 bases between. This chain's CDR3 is CASSKNPRDGYTF. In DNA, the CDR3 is TGTGCCAGCAGCAAAAACCCCCGCGATGGCTACACCTTC.

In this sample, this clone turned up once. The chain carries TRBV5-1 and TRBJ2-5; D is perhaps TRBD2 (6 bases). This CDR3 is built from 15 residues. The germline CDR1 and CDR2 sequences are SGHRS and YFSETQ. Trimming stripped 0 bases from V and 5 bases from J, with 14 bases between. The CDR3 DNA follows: TGCGCCAGCAGCTTGGTGCCGGGGGAAAGGGAGACCCAGTACTTC. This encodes CASSLVPGERETQYF.

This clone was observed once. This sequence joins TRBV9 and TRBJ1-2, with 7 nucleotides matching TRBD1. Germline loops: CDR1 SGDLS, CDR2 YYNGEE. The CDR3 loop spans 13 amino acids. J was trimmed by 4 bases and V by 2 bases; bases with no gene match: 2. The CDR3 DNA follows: TGTGCCAGCAGCGTCACAGGGGCCTATGGCTACACCTTC. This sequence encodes CASSVTGAYGYTF. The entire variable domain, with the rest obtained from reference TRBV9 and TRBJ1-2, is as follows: DSGVTQTPKHLITATGQRVTLRCSPRSGDLSVYWYQQSLDQGLQFLIQYYNGEERAKGNILERFSAQQFPDLHSELNLSSLELGDSALYFCASSVTGAYGYTFGSGTRLTVV.

The chain's CDR3 is CASSLIQGDEKLFF. The CDR3 bases are TGTGCCAGCAGCCTCATCCAGGGGGATGAAAAACTGTTTTTT. The chain carries TRBV3-1 (or the pseudogene TRBV3-2) and TRBJ1-4, with 7 nucleotides matching TRBD1. Germline values: CDR1 LGHDT, CDR2 YNNKEL (reference sequence). V was clipped by 4 bases and J by 6 bases; unmatched bases: 5. This CDR3 has 14 residues.

The CDR3 nucleotides read TGCGCCAGCAGCTGTCGACAGGGGGCTTACGAGCAGTACGTC. Its translation is CASSCRQGAYEQYV. The J gene is TRBJ2-7, the V gene TRBV5-1, with TRBD1 matching over 10 bases. The germline gives CDR1 SGHRS, CDR2 YFSETQ. The V gene end was trimmed by 3 bases and the J gene end by 4 bases; junction bases not matched to a gene: 4. The CDR3 spans 14 residues.

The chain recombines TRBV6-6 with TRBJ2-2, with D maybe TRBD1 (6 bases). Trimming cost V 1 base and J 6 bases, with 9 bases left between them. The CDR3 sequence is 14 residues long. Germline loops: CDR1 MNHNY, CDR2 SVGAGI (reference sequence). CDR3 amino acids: CASSYFAGAGELFF. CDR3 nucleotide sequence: TGTGCCAGCAGTTACTTTGCAGGGGCCGGGGAGCTGTTTTTT.

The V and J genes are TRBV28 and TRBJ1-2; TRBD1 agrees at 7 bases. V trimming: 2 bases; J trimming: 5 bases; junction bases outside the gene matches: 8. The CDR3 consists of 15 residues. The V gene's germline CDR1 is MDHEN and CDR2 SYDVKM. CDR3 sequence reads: CASSLLRDRIYGYTF. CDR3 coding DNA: TGTGCCAGCAGTTTACTCCGGGACAGAATATATGGCTACACCTTC.

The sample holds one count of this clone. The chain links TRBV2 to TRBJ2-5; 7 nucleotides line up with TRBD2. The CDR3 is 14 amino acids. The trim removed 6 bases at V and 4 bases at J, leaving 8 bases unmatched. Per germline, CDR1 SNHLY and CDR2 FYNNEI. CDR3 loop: CASSGGWGGETQYF. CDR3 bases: TGTGCCAGCAGCGGGGGTTGGGGGGGAGAGACCCAGTACTTC.

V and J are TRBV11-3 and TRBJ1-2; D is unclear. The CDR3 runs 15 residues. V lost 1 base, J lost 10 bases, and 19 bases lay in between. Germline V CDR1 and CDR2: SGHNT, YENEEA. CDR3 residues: CASSLVSRGISDYTF. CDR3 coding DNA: TGTGCCAGCAGCTTAGTTAGCCGAGGAATAAGCGACTACACCTTC.

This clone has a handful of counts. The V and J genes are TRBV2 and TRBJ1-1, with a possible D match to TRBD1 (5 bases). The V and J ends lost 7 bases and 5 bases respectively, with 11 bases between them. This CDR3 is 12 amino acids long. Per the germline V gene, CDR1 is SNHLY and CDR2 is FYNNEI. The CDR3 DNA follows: TGTGCCAGCACCTTCAGGGAAACTGAAGCTTTCTTT. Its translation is CASTFRETEAFF.

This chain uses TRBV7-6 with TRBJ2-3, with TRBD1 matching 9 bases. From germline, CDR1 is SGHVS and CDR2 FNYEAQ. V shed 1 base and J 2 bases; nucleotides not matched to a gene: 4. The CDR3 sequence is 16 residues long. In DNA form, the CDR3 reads TGTGCCAGCAGCTTAGTCACAGGGGGCATCACAGATACGCAGTATTTT. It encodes CASSLVTGGITDTQYF.